A selection of T cell receptor beta chains follows, all from one sample in a study of T cell responses to AZD1222 COVID-19 vaccine. Sequenced by immunoSEQ multiplex PCR; TCRdb stores in-frame clones only, minus some. The sample has 95,000 to 150,000 clones; 85% to 90% are singletons. The specimen comprised peripheral blood, sampled on day 0 of AZD1222 vaccination. The receptors originated from an adult in good health. Both conserved end residues are part of each CDR3. Each record gives: V gene, D gene, clone size, J gene, CDR3 protein, CDR3 DNA. The D gene is left open where the match is weak. Part of the rows lack a size; the others show once, few, many or a class for expanded clones.

V gene: TRBV28
D gene: -
clone size: -
J gene: TRBJ2-6
CDR3 protein: CASIGPQRAGANVLTF
CDR3 DNA: TGTGCCAGCATCGGCCCACAGAGGGCTGGGGCCAACGTCCTGACTTTC

V gene: TRBV3-1/TRBV3-2
D gene: -
clone size: -
J gene: TRBJ1-1
CDR3 protein: CASSQRQVRAEAFF
CDR3 DNA: TGTGCCAGCAGCCAACGACAGGTAAGGGCGGAAGCTTTCTTT

V gene: TRBV3-1/TRBV3-2
D gene: -
clone size: -
J gene: TRBJ1-5
CDR3 protein: CASSQGIISNQPQHF
CDR3 DNA: TGTGCCAGCAGCCAGGGAATAATTAGCAATCAGCCCCAGCATTTT

V gene: TRBV7-2
D gene: -
clone size: -
J gene: TRBJ1-2
CDR3 protein: CASSLDGSVRGFHYGYTF
CDR3 DNA: TGTGCCAGCAGCTTAGACGGGAGTGTACGGGGGTTTCACTATGGCTACACCTTC

V gene: TRBV21-1
D gene: -
clone size: -
J gene: TRBJ1-5
CDR3 protein: CASSKVEVGPGGNQPQHF
CDR3 DNA: TGTGCCAGCAGCAAAGTAGAGGTTGGGCCGGGGGGCAATCAGCCCCAGCATTTT

V gene: TRBV24-1
D gene: -
clone size: -
J gene: TRBJ2-1
CDR3 protein: CATSDEELTYNEQFF
CDR3 DNA: TGTGCCACCAGTGACGAGGAACTCACCTACAATGAGCAGTTCTTC

V gene: TRBV6-2/TRBV6-3
D gene: -
clone size: -
J gene: TRBJ2-7
CDR3 protein: CASSQVDEQYF
CDR3 DNA: TGTGCCAGCAGCCAGGTCGACGAGCAGTACTTC

V gene: TRBV12-3/TRBV12-4
D gene: -
clone size: -
J gene: TRBJ1-1
CDR3 protein: CASSPSEAFF
CDR3 DNA: TGTGCCAGCAGTCCTTCTGAAGCTTTCTTT

V gene: TRBV5-1
D gene: -
clone size: -
J gene: TRBJ1-1
CDR3 protein: CASSFDLNTEAFF
CDR3 DNA: TGCGCCAGCAGCTTCGACCTGAACACTGAAGCTTTCTTT

V gene: TRBV7-6
D gene: -
clone size: -
J gene: TRBJ2-7
CDR3 protein: CASSPSRGPWEQYF
CDR3 DNA: TGTGCCAGCAGCCCGTCGAGGGGCCCGTGGGAGCAGTACTTC

V gene: TRBV7-9
D gene: -
clone size: -
J gene: TRBJ2-1
CDR3 protein: CASNRGSTDNEQFF
CDR3 DNA: TGTGCCAGCAACCGAGGTAGCACCGACAATGAGCAGTTCTTC

V gene: TRBV27
D gene: -
clone size: -
J gene: TRBJ2-2
CDR3 protein: CASRPRLYGGGTGELFF
CDR3 DNA: TGTGCCAGCAGGCCGCGGCTATACGGGGGAGGAACCGGGGAGCTGTTTTTT

V gene: TRBV19
D gene: -
clone size: -
J gene: TRBJ2-1
CDR3 protein: CASSMLGSSYNEQFF
CDR3 DNA: TGTGCCAGTAGTATGTTGGGGAGCTCCTACAATGAGCAGTTCTTC

V gene: TRBV19
D gene: TRBD1
clone size: -
J gene: TRBJ2-3
CDR3 protein: CATAGTGGTDTQYF
CDR3 DNA: TGTGCCACCGCCGGGACAGGGGGGACAGATACGCAGTATTTT

V gene: TRBV6-4
D gene: TRBD2
clone size: -
J gene: TRBJ2-1
CDR3 protein: CASSDSPGLAGLWGEQFF
CDR3 DNA: TGTGCCAGCAGTGACTCTCCGGGACTAGCGGGTCTATGGGGTGAGCAGTTCTTC

V gene: TRBV9
D gene: -
clone size: -
J gene: TRBJ2-7
CDR3 protein: CASSVEAGRYRPYEQYF
CDR3 DNA: TGTGCCAGCAGCGTAGAGGCGGGACGGTACAGACCCTACGAGCAGTACTTC

V gene: TRBV2
D gene: TRBD1
clone size: -
J gene: TRBJ1-5
CDR3 protein: CASSPSPGTDNQPQHF
CDR3 DNA: TGTGCCAGCAGTCCCTCACCCGGGACAGACAATCAGCCCCAGCATTTT

V gene: TRBV27
D gene: TRBD1
clone size: -
J gene: TRBJ2-3
CDR3 protein: CASRWGQGYTDTQYF
CDR3 DNA: TGTGCCAGCAGATGGGGACAGGGTTATACAGATACGCAGTATTTT

V gene: TRBV2
D gene: -
clone size: -
J gene: TRBJ1-2
CDR3 protein: CASSERGGDYGYTF
CDR3 DNA: TGTGCCAGCAGTGAACGGGGAGGCGACTATGGCTACACCTTC

V gene: TRBV27
D gene: -
clone size: -
J gene: TRBJ1-2
CDR3 protein: CASSFKIDYGYTF
CDR3 DNA: TGTGCCAGCAGTTTCAAGATAGACTATGGCTACACCTTC

V gene: TRBV5-8
D gene: -
clone size: -
J gene: TRBJ2-5
CDR3 protein: CASSLGRYRAKETQYF
CDR3 DNA: TGTGCCAGCAGCTTGGGTCGGTACAGGGCCAAAGAGACCCAGTACTTC

V gene: TRBV10-1
D gene: TRBD2
clone size: -
J gene: TRBJ2-1
CDR3 protein: CASSEGGSPHEQFF
CDR3 DNA: TGCGCCAGCAGTGAGGGCGGGAGTCCCCATGAGCAGTTCTTC

V gene: TRBV27
D gene: -
clone size: -
J gene: TRBJ2-3
CDR3 protein: CASSNDYLLGTDTQYF
CDR3 DNA: TGTGCCAGCAGTAATGACTACCTCCTTGGCACAGATACGCAGTATTTT

V gene: TRBV7-9
D gene: -
clone size: -
J gene: TRBJ2-2
CDR3 protein: CASSLGGPGTGELFF
CDR3 DNA: TGTGCCAGCAGCCTCGGGGGGCCCGGCACCGGGGAGCTGTTTTTT

V gene: TRBV27
D gene: -
clone size: -
J gene: TRBJ1-2
CDR3 protein: CASSFADLSPRGYTF
CDR3 DNA: TGTGCCAGCAGTTTTGCCGACCTGTCCCCCAGAGGCTACACCTTC

V gene: TRBV30
D gene: -
clone size: -
J gene: TRBJ1-6
CDR3 protein: CAWEKNRGGSPLHF
CDR3 DNA: TGTGCCTGGGAAAAAAATAGGGGGGGGTCACCCCTCCACTTT

V gene: TRBV6-1
D gene: -
clone size: once
J gene: TRBJ1-2
CDR3 protein: CASSDSYGYTF
CDR3 DNA: TGTGCCAGCAGTGATAGCTATGGCTACACCTTC

V gene: TRBV2
D gene: -
clone size: -
J gene: TRBJ1-3
CDR3 protein: CASKGTAGNTIYF
CDR3 DNA: TGTGCCAGCAAGGGGACTGCTGGAAACACCATATATTTT

V gene: TRBV5-6
D gene: TRBD1
clone size: -
J gene: TRBJ1-4
CDR3 protein: CASTLAGTGGNEKLFF
CDR3 DNA: TGTGCCAGCACCCTGGCCGGGACAGGAGGAAATGAAAAACTGTTTTTT

V gene: TRBV7-9
D gene: -
clone size: -
J gene: TRBJ2-7
CDR3 protein: CASSPTPNYEQYF
CDR3 DNA: TGTGCCAGCAGCCCAACCCCCAACTACGAGCAGTACTTC

V gene: TRBV5-5
D gene: -
clone size: once
J gene: TRBJ1-5
CDR3 protein: CASSVDRSNQPQHF
CDR3 DNA: TGTGCCAGCAGCGTTGACAGGAGCAATCAGCCCCAGCATTTT